Presented here are 10 T cell receptor beta chains from one specimen sequenced in a study of human T cells and chemical hapten exposure. MiXCR, run by TCRdb on the RACE reads, gives a single entry per CDR3 protein. The top ten hold around 1.6% of the sample, which has some 81,000 distinct CDR3 sequences, 11% seen once. Specified time point: patch test 2, 6 weeks after DPC sensitization. Stated treatment: therapeutic diphenylcyclopropenone sensitization with weekly scalp DPC. The specimen comprised whole blood, sampled in connection with sensitization to the hapten diphenylcyclopropenone (DPC). All receptors derive from a man aged 18 to 29 with alopecia areata. Some clones in this sample may be carry-over from other donors' samples.

This clonotype was seen at least ten times. The V call is TRBV28, the J call TRBJ1-1; 7 positions agree with TRBD1. CDR3 length equals 16 residues. The ends lost 4 bases at V and 3 bases at J; junction bases unmatched: 11. CDR1 is MDHEN, CDR2 SYDVKM, per germline. The DNA for the CDR3 is TGTGCCAGCAGTTGGGCCCCGAGGAGGGGGCACACTGAAGCTTTCTTT. Residues: CASSWAPRRGHTEAFF. Using reference TRBV28 and TRBJ1-1 for the parts outside the CDR3, the full variable domain is DVKVTQSSRYLVKRTGEKVFLECVQDMDHENMFWYRQDPGLGLRLIYFSYDVKMKEKGDIPEGYSVSREKKERFSLILESASTNQTSMYLCASSWAPRRGHTEAFFGQGTRLTVV.

There are many counts of this clonotype. CDR3 loop: CASSRATDNQPQHF. CDR3 bases: TGTGCCAGCAGTCGGGCGACGGACAATCAGCCCCAGCATTTT. The chain couples TRBV12-3 or TRBV12-4 to TRBJ1-5; D is ambiguous. The CDR3 runs to 14 residues. V lost 5 bases and J 3 bases, leaving 11 bases between the germline ends.

At least ten counts were recorded for this clonotype. This chain joins TRBV28 and TRBJ2-1; D possibly matches TRBD1 or TRBD2 (5 bases each). The V end lost 8 bases, the J end lost 11 bases, and 19 bases lay between the germline ends. From germline, CDR1 is MDHEN and CDR2 SYDVKM. CDR3 size: 13 residues. CDR3 loop: CASWAGQGEKQFF. In DNA, the CDR3 is TGTGCCAGCTGGGCGGGTCAGGGTGAGAAGCAGTTCTTC.

The J gene is TRBJ1-6, the V gene TRBV6-5, with unresolved D. Germline-derived CDR1 and CDR2 are MNHEY and SVGAGI. This CDR3 is built from 14 residues. V was cut by 2 bases and J by 5 bases, with 7 bases left in between. In DNA, the CDR3 is TGTGCCAGCAGTTACGGAGTTAATAATTCACCCCTCCACTTT. Its protein is CASSYGVNNSPLHF.

There are a few counts of this clonotype. V and J are TRBV6-5 and TRBJ2-7, with 8 bases matching TRBD1. Germline CDR1 reads MNHEY; CDR2 reads SVGAGI. V shed 5 bases and J 1 base; nucleotides not matched to a gene: 4. This CDR3 contains 14 residues. CDR3 DNA sequence: TGTGCCAGCAGTACCGGGACAGGTTCCTACGAGCAGTACTTC. Translation: CASSTGTGSYEQYF.

This clonotype came up a few times. This chain joins TRBV6-2 or TRBV6-3 and TRBJ2-2, with D unclear. Trimming pared 6 bases from V and 1 base from J, leaving 12 bases between. The CDR3 spans 15 residues. CDR1 and CDR2 from the germline V gene are MNHEY and SVGEGT. For the CDR3, the DNA is TGTGCCAGCAGCCGCGAGGTCGGGAACACCGGGGAGCTGTTTTTT. Its translation is CASSREVGNTGELFF.

This clonotype has at least ten counts. V usage is TRBV28 and J usage is TRBJ2-3; D remains ambiguous. CDR3 size: 15 residues. The germline V and J ends were trimmed by 2 bases and 2 bases, with 11 bases remaining between them. The germline gives CDR1 MDHEN, CDR2 SYDVKM. The CDR3 bases are TGTGCCAGCAGTTTAAAAGGGCAGCCCACAGATACGCAGTATTTT. This translates into CASSLKGQPTDTQYF. Using reference TRBV28 and TRBJ2-3 for the parts outside the CDR3, the full variable domain is DVKVTQSSRYLVKRTGEKVFLECVQDMDHENMFWYRQDPGLGLRLIYFSYDVKMKEKGDIPEGYSVSREKKERFSLILESASTNQTSMYLCASSLKGQPTDTQYFGPGTRLTVL.

The chain employs TRBV20-1 and TRBJ2-1; 8 bases map to TRBD2. Germline CDR1 and CDR2: DFQATT and SNEGSKA (reference sequence). Trimming removed 0 bases from V and 7 bases from J; junction bases left unmatched: 8. This CDR3 spans 15 amino acids. The CDR3 bases are TGCAGTGCTAGAGATCTTCCGGGGGGGCATAATGAGCAGTTCTTC. The encoded protein is CSARDLPGGHNEQFF.

V usage is TRBV7-2 and J usage is TRBJ2-3; D is uncertain. The CDR3 sequence is 13 residues long. The germline V and J ends were trimmed by 3 bases and 6 bases, with 10 bases remaining between them. The germline gives CDR1 SGHTA, CDR2 FQGNSA. The CDR3 DNA reads TGTGCCAGCAGCTTCCCCCCCCCTGATACGCAGTATTTT. Translation gives CASSFPPPDTQYF.

The chain joins TRBV29-1 to TRBJ2-1, with 13 positions matching TRBD2. The CDR3 has 13 residues. In germline, CDR1 is SQVTM, CDR2 ANQGSEA. Trimming at V came to 3 bases and at J to 7 bases, leaving 0 bases not matched to a gene. In DNA, the CDR3 is TGCAGCGTTGAGGGACTAGCGGGGAATGAGCAGTTCTTC. Protein sequence: CSVEGLAGNEQFF.